A selection of T cell receptor beta chains follows, all from one sample in a study of T cell repertoires in cytomegalovirus infection. TCRdb re-derived calls from the reads in MiXCR, one entry per CDR3 protein. This sample has almost 550,000 distinct CDR3 sequences, with about 15% found just once. The source material was CD8+ T cells from PBMCs. These receptors all come from a human donor in good health (CMV status not recorded). Some clones in this sample may be carry-over from other donors' samples. Both conserved end residues are trimmed from each CDR3. Each record gives: CDR3 protein, V gene.

ASSFVGLAGPFYNEQF TRBV27
ARDEANYGYT TRBV2
ASSLKGQGRDEQF TRBV5-1
ASSRRSLSSYNEQF TRBV23-1
ASSLTGVQIGELF TRBV28
GGGPRGDEQF TRBV2
ASSQEGAGWSQETQY TRBV3-1
ASIEAGSSYEQY TRBV2
ASSPMGLRLNEKLF TRBV11-2
ASSLYRGNGNTIY TRBV7-6
ASSETAYYGYT TRBV25-1
ASSIDTTYEQY TRBV19
ASSQITGGPDTQY TRBV6-1
ASSRTGGVV TRBV9
SARLGAVESETQY TRBV20-1
ASRYTGDSYNEQF TRBV7-7
SVSTGQAYGYT TRBV29-1
ASSPDRGTEKLF TRBV7-6
ASSLGPSGEGAGSTDTQY TRBV28
ASSLGGGLIEQF TRBV7-8
ATSDPVGGNYGYT TRBV24-1
ASREKNTEAF TRBV27
ASTLRGQGDQPQH TRBV12-3/TRBV12-4
ATMGPGAEAF TRBV24-1
ASSLRARGGNQPQH TRBV7-2
ASSLITDGTDTQY TRBV5-1
ASSQDGAGIAF TRBV4-2
ASSSTGQGLGNEQF TRBV7-9
ASSFSPGAEAF TRBV5-1
ASSPGTGFETQY TRBV12-3/TRBV12-4
ASSLVVRSSGANNEQF TRBV7-9
AGSLRAQETQY TRBV11-1
ASSQAVRNYGYT TRBV12-3/TRBV12-4
SVAGQGRTEAF TRBV29-1
SARGWPGRQIPFTDTQY TRBV20-1
ASSTYGTGYSYEQY TRBV9
ASSLGNNNEQF TRBV11-2
ASNGGVKTDTQY TRBV9